This entry lists 26 T cell receptor beta chains sequenced from one sample in a study of blood T cells in healthy people across ages. Through a sample-barcoded 5' primer and a J-beta primer mix, a second PCR was run for roughly 7 to 12 cycles. A single record per CDR3 protein comes from TCRdb applying MiXCR to the 5' RACE reads. Of 1.5 million to 2 million distinct CDR3 sequences listed, roughly 27% were seen once; the top ten hold roughly 8%. Material: blood. The receptors come from a woman in her 30s in good health.

This chain connects TRBV18 to TRBJ1-1; D is possibly TRBD1 (5 bases). Germline V lookup: CDR1 KGHSH, CDR2 LQKENI. V gave up 4 bases and J gave up 4 bases, with 10 bases separating them. The CDR3 runs to 13 residues. The CDR3 sequence: CASSLDTGTEAFF. The CDR3 DNA follows: TGTGCCAGCTCACTAGATACAGGCACTGAAGCTTTCTTT.

As to this clonotype: Given a much more abundant clone one base away, this may be a read error. The rearrangement joins TRBV12-3 or TRBV12-4 to TRBJ2-7, with 10 bases aligning to TRBD2. Trimming cost V 3 bases and J 4 bases; bases outside gene matches: 6. The length of the CDR3 is 15 residues. The CDR3: CASSLEREGPYEQYF. CDR3 DNA: TGTGCCAGCAGTTTGGAGCGGGAGGGCCCATACGAGCAGTACTTC.

The chain joins TRBV6-1 to TRBJ2-5; D ambiguous. CDR3 length equals 12 residues. Germline V lookup: CDR1 MNHNS, CDR2 SASEGT. V was shortened by 4 bases and J by 5 bases, with 8 bases between the two germline ends. This CDR3 reads CASSGVRETQYF. The CDR3 DNA reads as TGTGCCAGCAGTGGGGTCAGGGAGACCCAGTACTTC.

The rearrangement uses TRBV6-5 and TRBJ2-7; 11 nucleotides align to TRBD2. The V gene's germline CDR1 is MNHEY and CDR2 SVGAGI. This CDR3 comprises 15 residues. Trimming cost V 5 bases and J 6 bases; bases outside gene matches: 9. CDR3 sequence: CASSPYSTSGIEQYF. The CDR3 nucleotides are TGTGCCAGCAGTCCTTACTCGACTAGCGGGATCGAGCAGTACTTC.

A note on this clonotype: A much larger clone is a single base away; this may be a read error. Without the conserved terminal phenylalanine or tryptophan, this CDR3 likely stems from a read error. The chain employs TRBV7-2 and TRBJ2-5; 12 bases map to TRBD2. Judging by the DNA end, TRBJ2-7 fits better; the J call may be wrong. CDR3 size: 16 residues. Germline CDR1 and CDR2: SGHTA and FQGNSA. The CDR3 loop is CASGPPGLAGSYEQYC. CDR3 in DNA: TGTGCCAGCGGACCACCGGGACTAGCGGGTTCCTACGAGCAGTACTGC.

In regard to this clonotype: The germline gene is not matched at one end of the junction; a read error may be the cause. This chain uses TRBV5-1 with TRBJ2-7; 8 bases map to TRBD1. The CDR3 extends over 13 amino acids. Germline lookup yields CDR1 SGHRS and CDR2 YFSETQ. The chain's CDR3 is CAGSLDRESEQYF. CDR3 bases: TGCGCCGGCAGCTTGGACAGGGAGAGCGAGCAGTACTTC.

A remark on this clonotype: This may be a read error, as it is one base from a much larger clone. This sequence joins TRBV15 and TRBJ2-1, with D uncertain. Per the germline V gene, CDR1 is LNHNV and CDR2 is YYDKDF (reference sequence). This CDR3 contains 14 residues. In DNA form, the CDR3 reads TGTGTCACCAGCAGAGATCAGGTTCGCGGTGTGCAGTTCTTC. Translation gives CVTSRDQVRGVQFF.

Remarks on this clonotype: A much more abundant neighbour one base away suggests this may be a read error. The chain links TRBV7-2 to TRBJ2-5; D is uncertain. The CDR3 is 13 residues long. Germline V gene data show CDR1 as SGHTA and CDR2 as FQGNSA. CDR3 bases: TGTGCCAGCAGCTTATACCAAGCAGAGACCCTGTACTTC. This codes for CASSLYQAETLYF.

The gene calls are TRBV12-3 or TRBV12-4 and TRBJ2-2; 7 bases line up with TRBD2. Trimming removed 3 bases from V and 7 bases from J; junction bases left unmatched: 8. This CDR3 has 15 amino acids. Here the CDR3 reads CASSFGLAAGGELFF. CDR3 DNA: TGTGCCAGCAGTTTTGGTCTAGCGGCCGGCGGGGAGCTGTTTTTT.

This clonotype is a singleton in its sample. Germline is not matched at one junction end, which may reflect a read error. V and J are TRBV7-2 and TRBJ2-5; TRBD1 matches 11 bases. The CDR3 contains 13 residues. Germline values: CDR1 SGHTA, CDR2 FQGNSA. CDR3 region: CANSPGQGETQYF. As DNA, the CDR3 is TGTGCCAACAGCCCGGGACAGGGGGAAACCCAGTACTTC. The variable domain in full, with the rest retrieved from reference TRBV7-2 and TRBJ2-5, is GAGVSQSPSNKVTEKGKDVELRCDPISGHTALYWYRQSLGQGLEFLIYFQGNSAPDKSGLPSDRFSAERTGGSVSTLTIQRTQQEDSAVYLCANSPGQGETQYFGPGTRLLVL.

A few counts support this clonotype. A read error may account for a junction end that differs from germline. This rearrangement joins TRBV6-2 or TRBV6-3 to TRBJ2-7, with D uncertain. Germline CDR1 reads MNHEY; CDR2 reads SVGEGT. This CDR3 region has 12 residues. The CDR3 nucleotides are TGTGCCATCAGTTCCGGCTCCTACGAGCAGTACTTC. It is translated as CAISSGSYEQYF.

This clonotype showed up many times. The rearrangement uses TRBV4-1 and TRBJ2-7, with no clear D. V was shortened by 0 bases and J by 0 bases, with 9 bases between the two germline ends. This CDR3 is built from 15 residues. In germline, CDR1 is MGHRA, CDR2 YSYEKL. This CDR3 is CASSQDGHSSYEQYF. The CDR3 coding sequence is TGCGCCAGCAGCCAAGATGGTCATAGCTCCTACGAGCAGTACTTC.

The chain carries TRBV12-3 or TRBV12-4 and TRBJ1-1; 8 bases fit TRBD1. The CDR3 runs 14 residues. The ends lost 6 bases at V and 2 bases at J; junction bases unmatched: 5. The CDR3 nucleotides are TGTGCCAGCAGGTGGACAGGGCTTAACACTGAAGCTTTCTTT. Translated: CASRWTGLNTEAFF.

J is TRBJ2-7 and V is TRBV29-1, with D uncertain. Germline CDR1 SQVTM, CDR2 ANQGSEA. This CDR3 has 11 amino acids. Between the trimmed V and J ends, which lost 4 bases and 6 bases, there was a span of 10 bases. Here the CDR3 DNA reads TGCAGCGTTGGGGTGCTCGGCGAGCAGTACTTC. The encoded protein is CSVGVLGEQYF.

This chain joins TRBV11-1 and TRBJ1-5; D might be TRBD1 (5 bases). In germline, CDR1 is SGHAT, CDR2 FQDESV (reference sequence). The CDR3 is 17 amino acids. V lost 5 bases to trimming and J lost 4 bases, with 21 bases between them. CDR3 sequence reads: CASSPGGGRRSNQPQHF. The DNA for the CDR3 is TGTGCCAGCAGCCCCGGGGGGGGGAGAAGGTCAAATCAGCCCCAGCATTTT. The variable domain in full, completed from reference TRBV11-1 and TRBJ1-5, reads EAEVAQSPRYKITEKSQAVAFWCDPISGHATLYWYRQILGQGPELLVQFQDESVVDDSQLPKDRFSAERLKGVDSTLKIQPAELGDSAMYLCASSPGGGRRSNQPQHFGDGTRLSIL.

The table lists this clonotype with a few counts. In nucleotides, the CDR3 is TGCAGCCCTAAGGGCCTCCAAGAGACCCAGTACTTC. This gives the protein CSPKGLQETQYF. The chain uses TRBV20-1 and TRBJ2-5; D is uncertain. The CDR3 loop spans 12 amino acids. Germline values: CDR1 DFQATT, CDR2 SNEGSKA (reference sequence).

The rearrangement uses TRBV7-9 and TRBJ2-1; D ambiguous. Germline loops: CDR1 SEHNR, CDR2 FQNEAQ (reference sequence). Trimming took off 4 bases at V and 9 bases at J, with 19 bases between the two ends. The CDR3 totals 15 residues. The DNA for the CDR3 is TGTGCCAGCAGCTCACCACTCGGGCAGGCAGCTGAGCAGTTCTTC. This codes for CASSSPLGQAAEQFF.

The rearrangement joins TRBV25-1 to TRBJ2-5; D possibly corresponds to TRBD1 (6 bases). CDR1 MGHDK and CDR2 SYGVNS come from the germline V gene. The ends were cut back, 9 bases at V and 0 bases at J, with 8 bases in the middle. The CDR3 is 12 residues long. CDR3 coding DNA: TGTGCCAGTCAGGGGAACCAAGAGACCCAGTACTTC. Translated, it gives CASQGNQETQYF.

By share of the sample, this clonotype is medium-sized (0.01 to 0.1%). The rearrangement links TRBV29-1 to TRBJ1-2; a possible D gene is TRBD1 (6 bases). CDR3 length: 15 amino acids. CDR1 and CDR2 from the germline V gene are SQVTM and ANQGSEA. The V gene lost 0 bases and the J gene lost 6 bases, with 17 bases spanning the gap. This chain's CDR3 is CSVEDQQGGRDGYTF. CDR3 DNA sequence: TGCAGCGTTGAAGATCAACAGGGAGGTCGTGATGGCTACACCTTC.

The chain recombines TRBV27 with TRBJ1-1; D might be TRBD1 (6 bases). The CDR3 runs to 13 residues. Trimming pared 6 bases from V and 4 bases from J, leaving 12 bases between. The germline V gene encodes CDR1 MNHEY and CDR2 SMNVEV (reference sequence). CDR3 DNA sequence: TGTGCCAGCAGCAAGGGGGGTATCACTGAAGCTTTCTTT. It yields the protein CASSKGGITEAFF.

The CDR3 loop reads CASSASLWGSTSVSNQPQHF. The CDR3 DNA reads TGTGCCAGCAGCGCCTCCCTCTGGGGGTCCACTTCTGTTAGCAATCAGCCCCAGCATTTT. This chain joins TRBV12-3 or TRBV12-4 and TRBJ1-5; D is perhaps TRBD1 (5 bases). This CDR3 has 20 amino acids. The germline V and J ends were trimmed by 6 bases and 0 bases, with 27 bases remaining between them.

The V and J genes are TRBV28 and TRBJ1-2, with 7 bases lining up with TRBD1. CDR3 size: 13 residues. V dropped 10 bases and J dropped 3; count of bases not matched to a gene: 8. Germline assignment: CDR1 MDHEN and CDR2 SYDVKM. The CDR3 coding sequence is TGTGCCACCAGAGAGGGGACAGACTATGGCTACACCTTC. It yields the protein CATREGTDYGYTF.

This clonotype turned up a few times. The chain is built from TRBV28 and TRBJ2-1; D is uncertain. Germline CDR1 MDHEN, CDR2 SYDVKM. The V gene lost 3 bases and the J gene lost 6 bases, with 9 bases spanning the gap. The CDR3 contains 13 residues. CDR3 in DNA: TGTGCCAGCAGTTTCCGGGCAGGCAATGAGCAGTTCTTC. Its translation: CASSFRAGNEQFF.

Many counts were recorded for this clonotype. V usage is TRBV12-3 or TRBV12-4 and J usage is TRBJ2-1; D unclear. CDR3 size: 13 residues. With 6 bases removed from V and 0 bases from J, the gap between germline ends came to 6 bases. The CDR3 nucleotides are TGTGCCAGCAGCGACGGCTCCTACAATGAGCAGTTCTTC. This sequence encodes CASSDGSYNEQFF.

Only a few counts were recorded for this clonotype. The chain joins TRBV7-6 to TRBJ2-7, with no clear D. This CDR3 spans 15 amino acids. V lost 4 bases and J 1 base, leaving 14 bases between the germline ends. CDR1 is SGHVS, CDR2 FNYEAQ, per germline. The CDR3 nucleotides are TGTGCCAGCAGCTCATCCCCGGGCGGATCCTACGAGCAGTACTTC. Translated: CASSSSPGGSYEQYF. Full variable domain (rest looked up from reference TRBV7-6 and TRBJ2-7): GAGVSQSPRYKVTKRGQDVALRCDPISGHVSLYWYRQALGQGPEFLTYFNYEAQQDKSGLPNDRFSAERPEGSISTLTIQRTEQRDSAMYRCASSSSPGGSYEQYFGPGTRLTVT.

DNA of the CDR3: TGTGCCTGGTCTCCCCCTGGGGTTAGCAATCAGCCCCAGCATTTT. It specifies CAWSPPGVSNQPQHF. V is TRBV30 and J is TRBJ1-5; D is unclear. Germline V gives CDR1 GTSNPN, CDR2 SVGIG (reference sequence). Trimming left V 5 bases short and J 0 bases short, with 14 bases between. CDR3 length: 15 residues.